This T cell receptor (beta chain) is drawn from a study of T cell responses to AZD1222 COVID-19 vaccine. CDR1 and CDR2 from the germline V gene are LNHNV and YYDKDF (reference sequence). Deletions cut 6 bases from V and 0 bases from J, with 8 bases between. The CDR3 consists of 13 residues. Sequencing was performed with immunoSEQ multiplex PCR; in TCRdb, only in-frame clones are kept and a portion is missing. The sample has 150,000 or so clones, 70% to 90% seen once. This TCR derives from an adult in good health. The chain uses TRBV15 and TRBJ1-1; D is ambiguous. Sequencing used peripheral blood, obtained on day 0 of AZD1222 vaccination. The CDR3 loop reads CATRTGMNTEAFF. CDR3 nucleotide sequence: TGTGCCACCAGGACGGGGATGAACACTGAAGCTTTCTTT. The full variable domain, in which reference TRBV15 and TRBJ1-1 provide the parts outside the CDR3, is DAMVIQNPRYQVTQFGKPVTLSCSQTLNHNVMYWYQQKSSQAPKLLFHYYDKDFNNEADTPDNFQSRRPNTSFCFLDIRSPGLGDTAMYLCATRTGMNTEAFFGQGTRLTVV.